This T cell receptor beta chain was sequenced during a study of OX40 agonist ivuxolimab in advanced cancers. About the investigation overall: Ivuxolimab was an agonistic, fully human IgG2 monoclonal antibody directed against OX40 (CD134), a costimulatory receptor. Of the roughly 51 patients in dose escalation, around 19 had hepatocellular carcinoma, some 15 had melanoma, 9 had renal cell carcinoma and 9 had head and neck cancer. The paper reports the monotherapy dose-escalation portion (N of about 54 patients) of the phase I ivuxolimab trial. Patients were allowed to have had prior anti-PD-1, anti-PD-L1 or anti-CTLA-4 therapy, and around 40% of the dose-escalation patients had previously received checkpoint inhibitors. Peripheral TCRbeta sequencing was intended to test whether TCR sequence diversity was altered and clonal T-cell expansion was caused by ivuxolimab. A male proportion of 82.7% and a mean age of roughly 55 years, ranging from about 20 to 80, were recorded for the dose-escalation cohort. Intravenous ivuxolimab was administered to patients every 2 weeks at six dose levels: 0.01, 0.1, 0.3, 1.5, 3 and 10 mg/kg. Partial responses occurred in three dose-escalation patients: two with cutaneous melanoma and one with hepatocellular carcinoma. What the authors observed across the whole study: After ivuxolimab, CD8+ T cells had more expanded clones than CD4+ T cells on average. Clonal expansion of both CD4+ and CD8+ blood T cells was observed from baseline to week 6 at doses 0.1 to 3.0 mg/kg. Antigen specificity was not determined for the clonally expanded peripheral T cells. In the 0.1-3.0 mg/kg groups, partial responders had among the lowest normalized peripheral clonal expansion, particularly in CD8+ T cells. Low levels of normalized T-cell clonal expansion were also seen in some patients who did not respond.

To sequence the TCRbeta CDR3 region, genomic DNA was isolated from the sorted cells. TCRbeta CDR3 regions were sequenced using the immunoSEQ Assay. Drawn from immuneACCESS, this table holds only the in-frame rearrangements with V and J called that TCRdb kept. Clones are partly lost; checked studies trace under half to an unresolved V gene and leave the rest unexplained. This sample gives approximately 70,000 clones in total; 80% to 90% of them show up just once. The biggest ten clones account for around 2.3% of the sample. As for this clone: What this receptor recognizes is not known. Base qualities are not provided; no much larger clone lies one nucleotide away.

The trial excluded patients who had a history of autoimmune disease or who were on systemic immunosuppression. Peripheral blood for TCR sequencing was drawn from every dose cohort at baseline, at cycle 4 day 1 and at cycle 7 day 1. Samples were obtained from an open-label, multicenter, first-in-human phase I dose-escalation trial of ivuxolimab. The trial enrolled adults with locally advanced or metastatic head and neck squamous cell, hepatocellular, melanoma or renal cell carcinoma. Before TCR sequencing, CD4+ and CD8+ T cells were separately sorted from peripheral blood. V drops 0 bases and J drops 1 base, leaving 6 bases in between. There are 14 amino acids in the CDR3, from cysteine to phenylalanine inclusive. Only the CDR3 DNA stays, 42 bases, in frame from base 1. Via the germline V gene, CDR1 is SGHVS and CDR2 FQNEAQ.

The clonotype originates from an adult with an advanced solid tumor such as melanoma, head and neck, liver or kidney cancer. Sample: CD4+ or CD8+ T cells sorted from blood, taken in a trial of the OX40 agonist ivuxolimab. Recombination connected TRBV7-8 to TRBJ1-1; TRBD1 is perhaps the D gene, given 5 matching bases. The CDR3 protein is CASSLAQGNTEAFF. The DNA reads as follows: TGTGCCAGCAGCTTAGCGCAGGGGAACACTGAAGCTTTCTTT.